This TCR beta chain was recovered during a study of naive and memory T cell subsets. From the second PCR step, alpha and beta chains were amplified apart. After CD4 positive bead selection, the CD4-negative fraction gave CD8 T cells. An equimolar mix of two oligonucleotides served as the beta constant-region primer for TRBC1 and TRBC2. The ligated cDNA underwent four PCR rounds using SP2 and nested alpha and beta constant-region primers. TCRdb called the UMI-ligation and nested PCR reads again in MiXCR, with one record for every CDR3 protein. The sample holds tens of thousands of distinct CDR3 sequences, about 10% seen once. This CDR3 spans 14 amino acids. The germline V gene has CDR1 SGHDT and CDR2 YYEEEE. V gave up 4 bases and J gave up 0 bases, with 11 bases separating them.

The sample taken for sequencing was naive CD8+ T cells from blood. This rearrangement joins TRBV5-6 to TRBJ2-7, with D unresolved. This TCR was recovered from a human donor in good health. CDR3 in amino acids: CASSPYGDSYEQYF. CDR3 in DNA: TGTGCCAGCAGCCCCTATGGGGACTCCTACGAGCAGTACTTC.